This entry describes one T cell receptor (beta chain). TCRdb keeps only in-frame clones here, not all; method: immunoSEQ multiplex PCR. Of about 66,000 clones in the sample, about 93% were seen once. This entry comes from a study of T cell responses to AZD1222 COVID-19 vaccine. The source was peripheral blood, collected 28 days after the second dose of the MenACWY control vaccine. The TCR was taken from an adult who received the MenACWY meningococcal vaccine as a control.

The CDR3 is CASSVGRGQSPLHF. The CDR3, as DNA: TGTGCCAGCAGCGTAGGCAGGGGGCAATCACCCCTCCACTTT. The rearrangement links TRBV9 to TRBJ1-6, with 8 bases that match TRBD1. The CDR3 length is 14 residues. With 0 bases clipped from V and 10 bases from J, the junction kept 3 bases outside the gene matches. CDR1 and CDR2 (germline): SGDLS, YYNGEE. Based on the CDR3 plus reference TRBV9 and TRBJ1-6, the full variable domain is DSGVTQTPKHLITATGQRVTLRCSPRSGDLSVYWYQQSLDQGLQFLIQYYNGEERAKGNILERFSAQQFPDLHSELNLSSLELGDSALYFCASSVGRGQSPLHFGNGTRLTVT.